This entry lists 2 T cell receptor beta chains sequenced from one sample in a study of blood T cell repertoires in COVID-19. The data were produced by immunoSEQ multiplex PCR, yet TCRdb's version contains in-frame clones alone and is incomplete. Of 120,000 or so clones listed, around 68% are singletons. Sequencing input: peripheral blood. The receptors derive from a woman aged 60-75 years with acute or convalescent COVID-19.

The V call is TRBV19, the J call TRBJ2-7; no reliable D call. This CDR3 spans 12 amino acids. The germline CDR1 and CDR2 sequences are LNHDA and SQIVND (reference sequence). V lost 5 bases and J lost 2, with 7 bases in between. The CDR3 coding sequence is TGTGCCAGTAGTTCTGCGACCTACGAGCAGTACTTC. It encodes CASSSATYEQYF.

This clone has only one observation. V and J are TRBV6-2 or TRBV6-3 and TRBJ1-4; D ambiguous. This CDR3 contains 13 residues. Germline V gene data show CDR1 as MNHEY and CDR2 as SVGEGT. Trimming took 2 bases from V and 12 from J, leaving 13 bases between them. The CDR3, as DNA: TGTGCCAGCAGTTACCGGAGCGGCGGTGAACTGTTTTTT. This sequence encodes CASSYRSGGELFF.